These 22 T cell receptor beta chains were sequenced from one sample in a study of blood T cell repertoires in COVID-19. The data were produced by immunoSEQ multiplex PCR, yet TCRdb's version contains in-frame clones alone and is incomplete. The table has approximately 280,000 clones, approximately 85% seen once. Sequencing was performed on peripheral blood. The receptors come from a man aged 50-59 years with active or convalescent COVID-19.

V and J are TRBV5-1 and TRBJ1-4, with unresolved D. CDR3 length: 14 amino acids. V was clipped by 0 bases and J by 7 bases, with 10 bases between them. Germline assignment: CDR1 SGHRS and CDR2 YFSETQ. The CDR3 is CASSLDRAGEKLFF. CDR3 coding DNA: TGCGCCAGCAGCTTGGACCGGGCGGGTGAAAAACTGTTTTTT.

In DNA, the CDR3 is TGTGCCAGCAGCCACCGCGGGACCACCGGGGAGCTGTTTTTT. Translating it yields CASSHRGTTGELFF. This chain links TRBV3-1 (or the pseudogene TRBV3-2) with TRBJ2-2; TRBD2 might be the D (6 bases). The length of the CDR3 is 14 residues. Germline CDR1 is LGHDT and CDR2 is YNNKEL (reference sequence). V dropped 3 bases and J dropped 4 bases, with 9 bases sitting between them.

The V and J genes are TRBV2 and TRBJ2-7; possible D gene TRBD2, 6 bases. V lost 4 bases to trimming and J lost 3 bases, with 13 bases between them. Germline-derived CDR1 and CDR2 are SNHLY and FYNNEI. The CDR3 runs 14 residues. In DNA, the CDR3 is TGTGCCAGCAGTGGGGGACTCCCCCTCTACGAGCAGTACTTC. Translation gives CASSGGLPLYEQYF.

The CDR3 reads CASSGTGTHNYGYTF. The CDR3 coding sequence is TGCGCCAGCAGCGGAACCGGGACTCATAACTATGGCTACACCTTC. The gene calls are TRBV5-1 and TRBJ1-2; maybe TRBD1 (5 bases). The CDR3 length is 15 residues. Germline V lookup: CDR1 SGHRS, CDR2 YFSETQ. The V and J ends lost 4 bases and 1 base respectively, with 14 bases between them.

V and J are TRBV28 and TRBJ1-2; maybe TRBD1 (5 bases). Trimming cost V 5 bases and J 7 bases, with 14 bases left between them. CDR1 MDHEN and CDR2 SYDVKM come from the germline V gene. The CDR3 loop spans 13 amino acids. As DNA, the CDR3 is TGTGCCAGCAGTCTGGGGCCAAGAGTTGGCTACACCTTC. The encoded protein is CASSLGPRVGYTF.

This chain links TRBV10-3 with TRBJ2-1; 7 bases match TRBD2. V was clipped by 8 bases and J by 4 bases; unmatched bases: 8. Germline V gene data show CDR1 as ENHRY and CDR2 as SYGVKD. The CDR3 length is 14 residues. The CDR3 protein is CAIRGDGRYNEQFF. Written as DNA, the CDR3 is TGTGCCATCCGGGGGGACGGCCGATACAATGAGCAGTTCTTC.

The chain employs TRBV7-9 and TRBJ2-1; 15 bases map to TRBD2. The V gene end was trimmed by 3 bases and the J gene end by 10 bases; junction bases not matched to a gene: 4. The CDR3 runs to 15 residues. Per germline, CDR1 SEHNR and CDR2 FQNEAQ (reference sequence). The DNA for the CDR3 is TGTGCCAGCAGCTTCGGACTAGCGGGAGGGATGGAGCAGTTCTTC. Translated: CASSFGLAGGMEQFF.

The chain couples TRBV15 to TRBJ2-1; 8 bases fit TRBD2. This CDR3 is 16 amino acids long. CDR1 and CDR2 (germline): LNHNV, YYDKDF (reference sequence). The trim removed 0 bases at V and 4 bases at J, leaving 5 bases unmatched. The CDR3 protein is CATSREGSSGYNEQFF. DNA of the CDR3: TGTGCCACCAGCAGAGAAGGGTCTAGCGGGTACAATGAGCAGTTCTTC.

The chain combines TRBV19 with TRBJ2-5; D is perhaps TRBD1 (6 bases). CDR3 length: 18 residues. The V gene's germline CDR1 is LNHDA and CDR2 SQIVND (reference sequence). V was clipped by 3 bases and J by 7 bases, with 27 bases between them. CDR3 protein: CASSIILRLGAQSGTQYF. CDR3 DNA: TGTGCCAGTAGTATCATTTTAAGATTGGGGGCCCAATCTGGGACCCAGTACTTC.

This chain's CDR3 is CASSAGQGNYGYTF. The CDR3 DNA reads as TGTGCCAGTAGTGCGGGACAGGGGAACTATGGCTACACCTTC. This rearrangement joins TRBV19 to TRBJ1-2, with TRBD1 matching over 10 bases. The J segment lost 2 bases and the V segment lost 5 bases, leaving 2 bases of the junction unmatched. This CDR3 has 14 residues. The germline V gene encodes CDR1 LNHDA and CDR2 SQIVND (reference sequence).

CDR3 coding DNA: TGTGCCAGCAGCTCCCGACTAGCGGACAATGAGCAGTTCTTC. It specifies CASSSRLADNEQFF. The V gene is TRBV7-6, the J gene TRBJ2-1; 9 bases agree with TRBD2. CDR1 SGHVS and CDR2 FNYEAQ come from the germline V gene. Unmatched junction bases numbered 3, after V lost 4 bases and J lost 5 bases. The CDR3 runs 14 residues. Combining the CDR3 with reference TRBV7-6 and TRBJ2-1 gives the whole variable domain GAGVSQSPRYKVTKRGQDVALRCDPISGHVSLYWYRQALGQGPEFLTYFNYEAQQDKSGLPNDRFSAERPEGSISTLTIQRTEQRDSAMYRCASSSRLADNEQFFGPGTRLTVL.

Here the CDR3 DNA reads TGTGCCAGCTCATCTATAGCGAACACTGAAGCTTTCTTT. Translated: CASSSIANTEAFF. The chain employs TRBV18 and TRBJ1-1, with D hard to call. Trimming took off 5 bases at V and 1 base at J, with 8 bases between the two ends. CDR3 length: 13 amino acids. Germline lookup yields CDR1 KGHSH and CDR2 LQKENI.

V gene TRBV5-5 combines with J gene TRBJ2-1; 8 nucleotides agree with TRBD2. Germline CDR1 SGHKS, CDR2 YYEKEE (reference sequence). With 2 bases clipped from V and 15 bases from J, the junction kept 16 bases outside the gene matches. There are 15 residues in the CDR3. CDR3 amino acids: CASSFTSGGSGFRFF. The CDR3, as DNA: TGTGCCAGCAGCTTCACTAGCGGAGGGAGTGGATTTAGGTTCTTC.

The chain employs TRBV27 and TRBJ2-2; tentative D call: TRBD2 (6 bases). The CDR3 covers 17 residues. The V gene lost 5 bases and the J gene lost 3 bases, with 19 bases spanning the gap. Per germline, CDR1 MNHEY and CDR2 SMNVEV (reference sequence). This chain's CDR3 is CASSPIAVVGDTGELFF. DNA of the CDR3: TGTGCCAGCAGTCCGATAGCGGTTGTTGGGGACACCGGGGAGCTGTTTTTT.

This CDR3 reads CASSTRDTEAFF. DNA of the CDR3: TGTGCCAGCAGCACTCGAGATACTGAAGCTTTCTTT. The chain combines TRBV7-9 with TRBJ1-1; D gene unclear. V was trimmed by 5 bases and J by 5 bases, leaving 9 bases between them. The CDR3 sequence is 12 residues long. Germline V gives CDR1 SEHNR, CDR2 FQNEAQ (reference sequence).

The chain recombines TRBV6-5 with TRBJ1-5, with 7 bases that match TRBD1. Germline loops: CDR1 MNHEY, CDR2 SVGAGI. The CDR3 consists of 15 residues. The V segment lost 6 bases and the J segment 2 bases; nucleotides outside the gene matches: 7. CDR3 residues: CASRQDTGGNQPQHF. CDR3 DNA sequence: TGTGCCAGCAGACAAGATACAGGGGGCAATCAGCCCCAGCATTTT.

The J gene is TRBJ1-1, the V gene TRBV28; D gene unclear. V was clipped by 7 bases and J by 10 bases, with 13 bases between them. The germline V gene encodes CDR1 MDHEN and CDR2 SYDVKM. CDR3 length: 11 amino acids. The CDR3 nucleotides are TGTGCCAGCACTTCCGACTACGGAGCTTTCTTT. The encoded protein is CASTSDYGAFF.

This chain joins TRBV18 and TRBJ1-1, with D unresolved. Germline V CDR1 and CDR2: KGHSH, LQKENI. The CDR3 runs to 15 residues. Trimming took off 6 bases at V and 7 bases at J, with 21 bases between the two ends. In DNA form, the CDR3 reads TGTGCCAGCTCCACTGGGCAGAGTGGGCAGATTGAAGCTTTCTTT. Encoded protein: CASSTGQSGQIEAFF.

The count of this clone is one. The V and J genes are TRBV19 and TRBJ2-7, with TRBD2 matching over 7 bases. Trimming at V came to 2 bases and at J to 2 bases, leaving 3 bases not matched to a gene. The CDR3 is 14 amino acids. Germline values: CDR1 LNHDA, CDR2 SQIVND (reference sequence). CDR3 loop: CASSISGGTYEQYF. CDR3 in DNA: TGTGCCAGTAGTATATCGGGAGGTACCTACGAGCAGTACTTC.

The J gene is TRBJ1-6, the V gene TRBV6-2 or TRBV6-3, with 9 bases identical to TRBD1. In germline, CDR1 is MNHEY, CDR2 SVGEGT. V trimming: 6 bases; J trimming: 9 bases; junction bases outside the gene matches: 3. The CDR3 spans 13 residues. This CDR3 reads CASSLTGGSPLHF. CDR3 in DNA: TGTGCCAGCAGCCTGACAGGGGGTTCACCCCTCCACTTT.

The V and J genes are TRBV5-1 and TRBJ1-1; 9 nucleotides match TRBD1. Losses at the gene ends were 4 bases for V and 4 bases for J; bases not matched to a gene: 11. The germline V gene encodes CDR1 SGHRS and CDR2 YFSETQ. This CDR3 contains 16 residues. CDR3 amino acids: CASSPGTGIGGTEAFF. CDR3 nucleotides: TGCGCCAGCAGCCCCGGGACAGGGATTGGGGGCACTGAAGCTTTCTTT.

V and J are TRBV5-4 and TRBJ2-7; weak D call: TRBD2 (5 bases). Between the trimmed V and J ends, which lost 4 bases and 2 bases, there was a span of 19 bases. CDR1 is SGHNT, CDR2 YYREEE, per germline (reference sequence). The CDR3 is 16 amino acids. CDR3 sequence: CASSPDYSDPPYEQYF. The CDR3 DNA reads as TGTGCCAGCAGCCCAGACTATTCCGATCCCCCCTACGAGCAGTACTTC.